Following are 15 T cell receptor beta chains from one sample sequenced in a study of cytomegalovirus exposure and HLA in healthy donors. Amplification used 60 Vbeta primers and 13 Jbeta primers. Sequenced by immunoSEQ multiplex PCR; TCRdb stores in-frame clones only, minus some. The clone table shows 45,000 to 55,000 clones, with the ten largest holding 6% to 7%. The specimen sequenced was PBMCs. The receptors derive from a male donor in good health and CMV-seropositive.

V and J are TRBV10-3 and TRBJ2-3; 7 bases are shared with TRBD2. Germline CDR1 reads ENHRY; CDR2 reads SYGVKD. CDR3 size: 12 residues. After removal of 8 bases from V and 5 bases from J, the junction contained 4 bases not matched to a gene. CDR3 nucleotides: TGTGCCATCGGTGGCGGGGGAGATACGCAGTATTTT. Translating it yields CAIGGGGDTQYF.

The chain uses TRBV2 and TRBJ2-2; the D is unclear. Germline V gene data show CDR1 as SNHLY and CDR2 as FYNNEI. The ends were cut back, 4 bases at V and 6 bases at J, with 9 bases in the middle. This CDR3 spans 13 amino acids. The CDR3 here is CASSGGDAGELFF. DNA of the CDR3: TGTGCCAGCAGTGGAGGCGATGCCGGGGAGCTGTTTTTT.

The rearrangement uses TRBV9 and TRBJ2-3; 8 bases are shared with TRBD2. The CDR3 spans 15 residues. Germline CDR1 and CDR2: SGDLS and YYNGEE. V was pared by 0 bases and J by 5 bases, with 5 bases of the junction left unmatched. CDR3 protein: CASSVELAEIDTQYF. In DNA form, the CDR3 reads TGTGCCAGCAGCGTAGAACTAGCGGAGATAGATACGCAGTATTTT.

This chain connects TRBV2 to TRBJ1-2, with D possibly matching TRBD1 (6 bases). This CDR3 region has 12 residues. Deletions cut 6 bases from V and 3 bases from J, with 8 bases between. Per the germline V gene, CDR1 is SNHLY and CDR2 is FYNNEI. The CDR3 reads CASRDSYYGYTF. The DNA for the CDR3 is TGTGCCAGCAGGGACAGCTACTATGGCTACACCTTC. Filled out from reference TRBV2 and TRBJ1-2, the complete variable domain reads EPEVTQTPSHQVTQMGQEVILRCVPISNHLYFYWYRQILGQKVEFLVSFYNNEISEKSEIFDDQFSVERPDGSNFTLKIRSTKLEDSAMYFCASRDSYYGYTFGSGTRLTVV.

This sequence joins TRBV6-5 and TRBJ1-1; maybe TRBD1 (5 bases). Trimming took off 5 bases at V and 1 base at J, with 11 bases between the two ends. This CDR3 contains 14 residues. Germline-derived CDR1 and CDR2 are MNHEY and SVGAGI. CDR3: CASSPPGGNTEAFF. CDR3 in DNA: TGTGCCAGCAGTCCCCCGGGGGGGAACACTGAAGCTTTCTTT.

This chain connects TRBV4-3 to TRBJ1-2; TRBD1 matches 8 bases. The CDR3 is 15 amino acids. With V trimmed by 0 bases and J by 4 bases, 4 bases remained unmatched. Germline CDR1 and CDR2: LGHNA and YSLEER. The CDR3 bases are TGCGCCAGCAGCCAAGATTTGACAGGGGTCTATGGCTACACCTTC. Translating it yields CASSQDLTGVYGYTF.

This chain uses TRBV4-2 with TRBJ2-1; 11 bases map to TRBD2. The CDR3 runs 18 residues. CDR1 and CDR2 from the germline V gene are LGHNA and YNFKEQ. V dropped 2 bases and J dropped 1; count of bases not matched to a gene: 7. CDR3 sequence (DNA): TGTGCCAGCAGCCAAATTAGCGGGGGGGAATGGTCCTACAATGAGCAGTTCTTC. This codes for CASSQISGGEWSYNEQFF.

The chain has TRBV7-2 and TRBJ2-7, with TRBD2 matching over 10 bases. The germline V gene encodes CDR1 SGHTA and CDR2 FQGNSA. The CDR3 length is 12 residues. The J segment lost 9 bases and the V segment lost 6 bases, leaving 5 bases of the junction unmatched. Written as DNA, the CDR3 is TGTGCCAGCAGTTCAGCGGGGGGGCGGCAGTACTTC. It codes for CASSSAGGRQYF.

The V gene is TRBV27, the J gene TRBJ2-2, with a possible D match to TRBD1 (7 bases). In germline, CDR1 is MNHEY, CDR2 SMNVEV (reference sequence). The CDR3 is made up of 15 amino acids. V was cut by 2 bases and J by 6 bases, with 13 bases left in between. CDR3 sequence: CASSLAGGLSGELFF. The CDR3 DNA sequence: TGTGCCAGCAGTTTAGCAGGGGGGTTGTCCGGGGAGCTGTTTTTT.

The V gene is TRBV30, the J gene TRBJ2-3; possible D gene TRBD2, 6 bases. The V gene's germline CDR1 is GTSNPN and CDR2 SVGIG (reference sequence). The V end was cut by 0 bases, the J end by 4 bases, with 8 bases between. This CDR3 is built from 13 residues. The CDR3 coding sequence is TGTGCCTGGAGTGTATTAGCGGCAGATACGCAGTATTTT. Its protein is CAWSVLAADTQYF.

The V call is TRBV7-9, the J call TRBJ2-1; D is undetermined. The V and J ends lost 5 bases and 1 base respectively, with 6 bases between them. This CDR3 is built from 13 residues. Germline CDR1 SEHNR, CDR2 FQNEAQ (reference sequence). CDR3: CASSGVSYNEQFF. In DNA, the CDR3 is TGTGCCAGCAGCGGAGTGTCCTACAATGAGCAGTTCTTC.

The chain links TRBV5-8 to TRBJ1-1, with D maybe TRBD1 (5 bases). The V gene's germline CDR1 is SGHTS and CDR2 YDEGEE. Trimming stripped 4 bases from V and 1 base from J, with 14 bases between. This CDR3 region has 15 residues. The CDR3 is CASSPRQFKNTEAFF. The DNA of the CDR3 is TGTGCCAGCAGCCCTCGACAGTTCAAGAACACTGAAGCTTTCTTT.

The chain couples TRBV5-1 to TRBJ2-7; D is undetermined. The germline V gene encodes CDR1 SGHRS and CDR2 YFSETQ. V lost 1 base and J 0 bases, leaving 8 bases between the germline ends. The CDR3 has 14 amino acids. DNA for the CDR3: TGCGCCAGCAGCTTGTGGGCCTCCTCCTACGAGCAGTACTTC. Translating it yields CASSLWASSYEQYF.

CDR3 in DNA: TGTGCCAGTAGTATGCGGGACAGGGTCGTTGGCTACACCTTC. This translates into CASSMRDRVVGYTF. The V call is TRBV19, the J call TRBJ1-2, with TRBD1 matching 9 bases. Germline V gene data show CDR1 as LNHDA and CDR2 as SQIVND (reference sequence). V shed 3 bases, J shed 7 bases, and the junction held 6 bases outside the gene matches. The CDR3 is made up of 14 amino acids.

The chain links TRBV4-1 to TRBJ2-2, with D unresolved. CDR1 MGHRA and CDR2 YSYEKL come from the germline V gene. V lost 3 bases to trimming and J lost 5 bases, with 10 bases between them. The CDR3 has 14 residues. The CDR3 spells CASSQLSATGELFF. DNA of the CDR3: TGCGCCAGCAGCCAGCTGTCAGCGACCGGGGAGCTGTTTTTT.